This T cell receptor (beta chain) is drawn from a study of control samples from healthy donors and cancer patients. J gave up 5 bases and V 2 bases, and 1 base lay outside the gene matches. The CDR3 consists of 14 residues. Looked up from germline, CDR1 is MNHEY and CDR2 is SMNVEV (reference sequence). The method was immunoSEQ multiplex PCR; TCRdb's version includes in-frame clones alone and lacks a portion of them. The sample includes some 150,000 clones, over 90% of them seen just once. The sequence came from a man between 50 and 59 years old in good health. The sequenced sample was blood. This rearrangement joins TRBV27 to TRBJ2-1; 9 nucleotides align to TRBD1. Written as DNA, the CDR3 is TGTGCCAGCAGTTTACGGACAGGGGACAATGAGCAGTTCTTC. This codes for CASSLRTGDNEQFF.